These T cell receptor beta chains were read from a single sample in a study of identical twins. TCRdb re-called the 5' RACE reads through MiXCR, storing one row per CDR3 protein. In the table there are approximately 240,000 distinct CDR3 sequences, more than 12% of which are singletons. The sample consisted of memory (CD45RO+) T cells sorted from blood. The receptors derive from a woman under 30 in good health. CDR3s include the opening cysteine and the closing phenylalanine or tryptophan. Fields, in order: J gene, clone size, V gene, D gene, CDR3 protein. The D gene is left open where the match is weak. Some rows mark clone size as missing; the rest say once, few, many or name a class of expanded clone.

TRBJ2-2 | few | TRBV4-2 | - | CASSQDQSRTGELFF
TRBJ2-3 | - | TRBV3-1 | - | CATSGGSTDTQYF
TRBJ1-2 | few | TRBV7-8 | - | CASSLLVNNYGYTF
TRBJ1-1 | - | TRBV5-4 | - | CASRSSRESTEAFF
TRBJ2-1 | - | TRBV5-1 | TRBD1 | CASGGQGKYNEQFF
TRBJ2-3 | many | TRBV29-1 | - | CSVVPSTDTQYF
TRBJ1-5 | - | TRBV3-1 | - | CASSQYGNQPQHF
TRBJ2-1 | - | TRBV20-1 | - | CSTRSSYNEQFF
TRBJ2-2 | - | TRBV7-2 | TRBD2 | CASSSRPSGGAGELFF
TRBJ1-2 | many | TRBV19 | - | CASRKDYGYTF
TRBJ2-7 | few | TRBV29-1 | - | CSDGNCPEVPGEQYF
TRBJ2-2 | few | TRBV12-3/TRBV12-4 | - | CASRGSGYTGELFF
TRBJ2-4 | few | TRBV11-2 | - | CASSPGVGNIQYF
TRBJ1-1 | - | TRBV6-5 | - | CASSYSTRAEAFF
TRBJ2-7 | - | TRBV20-1 | - | CSAREGGEYYEQYF
TRBJ2-1 | few | TRBV20-1 | - | CSANRRPEQFF
TRBJ2-2 | few | TRBV7-3 | - | CASSGGSGELFF
TRBJ2-7 | - | TRBV5-1 | TRBD2 | CASSARLAHYEQYF
TRBJ2-3 | few | TRBV10-3 | - | CAISEGGRADTQYF
TRBJ2-1 | few | TRBV24-1 | TRBD2 | CATSDPSGGNEQFF
TRBJ1-1 | few | TRBV11-2 | - | CASSSSRGEAFF
TRBJ2-7 | few | TRBV12-3/TRBV12-4 | TRBD2 | CASSFVLAGGPYYEQYF
TRBJ1-1 | many | TRBV12-3/TRBV12-4 | - | CASSHGEAFF
TRBJ2-3 | - | TRBV10-3 | - | CAIGVTSTDTQYF
TRBJ2-1 | - | TRBV12-3/TRBV12-4 | TRBD2 | CASSWGGMAYNEQFF
TRBJ2-5 | few | TRBV9 | - | CASSGPSQVGPQETQYF
TRBJ1-6 | - | TRBV12-3/TRBV12-4 | - | CASSFGTGVDSPLHF
TRBJ1-2 | few | TRBV29-1 | - | CSVLPARVSYYGYTF
TRBJ2-1 | few | TRBV7-6 | - | CASSRDFSSYNEQFF
TRBJ1-1 | many | TRBV12-3/TRBV12-4 | TRBD1 | CASSRTGSTEAFF
TRBJ2-7 | few | TRBV11-2 | - | CASSLGKNEQYF
TRBJ2-3 | - | TRBV6-5 | TRBD1 | CASSYSPGQAVTDTQYF
TRBJ2-3 | few | TRBV11-1 | - | CASSNPGQGTSLTDTQYF
TRBJ2-7 | few | TRBV27 | - | CASSLRGRGAYEQYF
TRBJ2-1 | few | TRBV11-2 | TRBD2 | CASRGLAGYVNEQFF
TRBJ2-1 | - | TRBV5-1 | TRBD2 | CASSGGDRSGEQFF
TRBJ2-1 | few | TRBV7-2 | - | CASSLPLAFPQFF
TRBJ1-2 | few | TRBV12-3/TRBV12-4 | - | CASSLVLNYGYTF
TRBJ2-6 | few | TRBV18 | TRBD1 | CASSPRDSLSGANVLTF
TRBJ2-3 | few | TRBV2 | TRBD2 | CASIMSPSGSTDTQYF
TRBJ1-6 | many | TRBV6-1 | - | CASSSQGRGSPLHF